The 13 T cell receptor beta chains below were found in one sample sequenced in a study of PD-1 blockade in classical Hodgkin lymphoma. Every patient experienced relapse after autologous stem cell transplantation, and brentuximab vedotin exposure varied. Sequencing was performed with immunoSEQ multiplex PCR; in TCRdb, only in-frame clones are kept and a portion is missing. The sample contains more than 140,000 clones, around 73% of which appear only once. Sequenced here: peripheral blood mononuclear cells (PBMCs), sampled before the second cycle of nivolumab. Receptor source: a human donor with classical Hodgkin lymphoma.

The chain has TRBV29-1 and TRBJ1-1; 10 nucleotides match TRBD1. Germline values: CDR1 SQVTM, CDR2 ANQGSEA. The length of the CDR3 is 12 residues. V dropped 6 bases and J dropped 5; count of bases not matched to a gene: 3. The CDR3 sequence is CSVDRGKTEAFF. The CDR3 bases are TGCAGCGTGGACAGGGGGAAAACTGAAGCTTTCTTT.

This chain uses TRBV4-2 with TRBJ1-1; 12 nucleotides match TRBD1. This CDR3 comprises 18 residues. Germline trimming cut 0 bases from V and 3 bases from J; bases unmatched to any gene: 8. The germline gives CDR1 LGHNA, CDR2 YNFKEQ. CDR3 residues: CASSQEGTGGDPYTEAFF. The CDR3 coding sequence is TGTGCCAGCAGCCAAGAAGGGACAGGGGGCGACCCCTACACTGAAGCTTTCTTT.

The V gene is TRBV7-2, the J gene TRBJ2-2, with TRBD1 matching over 7 bases. The CDR3 runs 15 residues. Trimming at V came to 3 bases and at J to 8 bases, leaving 9 bases not matched to a gene. Germline CDR1 reads SGHTA; CDR2 reads FQGNSA. The CDR3 DNA reads TGTGCCAGCAGCTTTAGACAGGGTGGTTCGGGGGAGCTGTTTTTT. Translation: CASSFRQGGSGELFF.

This clone has just a few counts. The chain links TRBV6-1 to TRBJ1-2; D ambiguous. The CDR3 is made up of 11 amino acids. With 3 bases removed from V and 7 bases from J, the gap between germline ends came to 6 bases. Germline V CDR1 and CDR2: MNHNS, SASEGT. CDR3 sequence (DNA): TGTGCCAGCAGTGAGGGTCTTGGCTACACCTTC. This sequence encodes CASSEGLGYTF.

The chain employs TRBV7-2 and TRBJ2-5; tentatively, D is TRBD2 (6 bases). Germline values: CDR1 SGHTA, CDR2 FQGNSA. This CDR3 spans 14 amino acids. Deletions cut 6 bases from V and 4 bases from J, with 15 bases between. The CDR3 DNA is TGTGCCAGCAGTGTTTGGGGAGGAGGAGAGACCCAGTACTTC. It encodes CASSVWGGGETQYF.

This clone has only one observation. The rearrangement joins TRBV4-1 to TRBJ2-5, with a possible D match to TRBD1 (5 bases). Germline CDR1 reads MGHRA; CDR2 reads YSYEKL. The CDR3 is 16 amino acids. Trimming took off 0 bases at V and 1 base at J, with 12 bases between the two ends. CDR3 nucleotide sequence: TGCGCCAGCAGCCAAGACAGGGCGACGACCCAAGAGACCCAGTACTTC. Its translation: CASSQDRATTQETQYF.

The V gene is TRBV6-1, the J gene TRBJ2-3; 11 bases agree with TRBD2. This CDR3 is built from 17 residues. Unmatched junction bases numbered 10, after V lost 4 bases and J lost 4 bases. Germline values: CDR1 MNHNS, CDR2 SASEGT. The CDR3 sequence is CASSAQLLAGEPDTQYF. The CDR3 DNA is TGTGCCAGCAGTGCCCAGCTACTAGCGGGGGAGCCAGATACGCAGTATTTT.

This clone was seen just once. V gene TRBV2 combines with J gene TRBJ2-7; D remains ambiguous. This CDR3 contains 13 residues. From germline, CDR1 is SNHLY and CDR2 FYNNEI. Between the trimmed V and J ends, which lost 2 bases and 7 bases, there was a span of 12 bases. CDR3 in amino acids: CASSEHTLLEQYF. In DNA form, the CDR3 reads TGTGCCAGCAGTGAACACACCCTCTTGGAGCAGTACTTC. Full variable domain (outside the CDR3, taken from reference TRBV2 and TRBJ2-7): EPEVTQTPSHQVTQMGQEVILRCVPISNHLYFYWYRQILGQKVEFLVSFYNNEISEKSEIFDDQFSVERPDGSNFTLKIRSTKLEDSAMYFCASSEHTLLEQYFGPGTRLTVT.

V is TRBV2 and J is TRBJ2-2; unclear D gene. CDR1 is SNHLY and CDR2 is FYNNEI in the germline V gene. This CDR3 spans 15 amino acids. The V end was cut by 6 bases, the J end by 6 bases, with 17 bases between. CDR3 residues: CASSPLTLLPGELFF. The CDR3 coding sequence is TGTGCCAGCAGCCCGTTGACCCTATTACCCGGGGAGCTGTTTTTT.

The chain joins TRBV19 to TRBJ1-2; D unclear. Germline CDR1 LNHDA, CDR2 SQIVND (reference sequence). Trimming took 3 bases from V and 0 from J, leaving 11 bases between them. CDR3 length equals 15 residues. The CDR3 reads CASSIVGGANYGYTF. In nucleotides, the CDR3 is TGTGCCAGTAGTATCGTCGGCGGAGCTAACTATGGCTACACCTTC.

The V and J genes are TRBV4-1 and TRBJ1-3; 9 bases agree with TRBD1. The CDR3 is 19 amino acids. V lost 2 bases to trimming and J lost 3 bases; unmatched junction nucleotides: 14. The germline V gene encodes CDR1 MGHRA and CDR2 YSYEKL. The CDR3 DNA is TGCGCCAGCAGCCAATTCCCGCGGAGACAGGGGGTAAATGGAAACACCATATATTTT. It yields the protein CASSQFPRRQGVNGNTIYF.

The genes are TRBV6-5 and TRBJ2-7, with D unclear. Trimming pared 5 bases from V and 2 bases from J, leaving 16 bases between. Germline values: CDR1 MNHEY, CDR2 SVGAGI. This CDR3 is built from 15 residues. Here the CDR3 reads CASSADSLLAYEQYF. The CDR3 DNA sequence: TGTGCCAGCAGTGCCGACTCGCTCTTGGCCTACGAGCAGTACTTC.

V gene TRBV23-1 combines with J gene TRBJ2-3; a weak D match, TRBD1 (7 bases). TRBV23-1 is an ORF for which the function is uncertain. This CDR3 has 20 residues. Trimming cost V 0 bases and J 2 bases, with 24 bases left between them. DNA of the CDR3: TGCGCCAGCAGTCAATCCGCGGAGGGGGCCCTTGTGTTGGACACAGATACGCAGTATTTT. It yields the protein CASSQSAEGALVLDTDTQYF.